These 8 T cell receptor beta chains originate from one sample sequenced in a study of T-cell reconstitution after alpha-beta-depleted transplantation in children. It was with unique molecular identifiers that the TCRbeta library was prepared. Each CDR3 protein is one row after TCRdb ran MiXCR on the PCR reads. The table has about 460,000 distinct CDR3 sequences, over 9.5% seen once. This specimen consisted of PBMCs, obtained before TCRalphabeta/CD19-depleted stem cell transplant. These receptors were collected from a child aged 2 to 10 with inherited bone marrow failure, due to receive a stem cell transplant.

This clonotype was counted only a few times. This CDR3 is CASSDDRAEQFF. The DNA for the CDR3 is TGTGCCAGCAGCGATGACAGGGCAGAGCAGTTCTTC. The chain combines TRBV7-9 with TRBJ2-1, with 7 bases lining up with TRBD1. Germline CDR1 reads SEHNR; CDR2 reads FQNEAQ (reference sequence). This CDR3 contains 12 residues. Germline trimming cut 5 bases from V and 10 bases from J; bases unmatched to any gene: 5.

V usage is TRBV5-6 and J usage is TRBJ2-1; either TRBD1 or TRBD2 may fit D (5 bases each). Per germline, CDR1 SGHDT and CDR2 YYEEEE. Trimming removed 4 bases from V and 12 bases from J, with 14 bases in between. The CDR3 extends over 12 amino acids. The CDR3 region is CASSRDQMWQFF. In nucleotides, the CDR3 is TGTGCCAGCAGCCGGGACCAAATGTGGCAGTTCTTC.

This clonotype was seen repeatedly, ten times or more. This chain links TRBV24-1 with TRBJ2-1, with D hard to call. The germline V gene encodes CDR1 KGHDR and CDR2 SFDVKD. CDR3 length: 17 amino acids. V lost 1 base to trimming and J lost 0 bases, with 12 bases between them. CDR3 coding DNA: TGTGCCACCAGTGATTTTAGTGGGCCCCTCTCCTACAATGAGCAGTTCTTC. Its protein product is CATSDFSGPLSYNEQFF.

This clonotype was detected many times. The J gene is TRBJ2-3, the V gene TRBV3-1, with D hard to call. The CDR3 runs 13 residues. Trimming took off 4 bases at V and 4 bases at J, with 9 bases between the two ends. Germline-derived CDR1 and CDR2 are LGHDT and YNNKEL (reference sequence). CDR3 DNA sequence: TGTGCCAGCAGCCTTCTGAATTCAGATACGCAGTATTTT. Its protein is CASSLLNSDTQYF.

This clonotype appeared many times. The gene calls are TRBV12-3 or TRBV12-4 and TRBJ1-1, with D possibly TRBD1 on 6 matching bases. The CDR3 runs to 15 residues. V gave up 1 base and J gave up 1 base, with 10 bases separating them. Here the CDR3 DNA reads TGTGCCAGCAGTTTAGTGGGACACGAGAACACTGAAGCTTTCTTT. Translated: CASSLVGHENTEAFF.

In its sample, this clonotype was seen many times. The chain uses TRBV7-2 and TRBJ2-1; 10 bases match TRBD2. J gave up 4 bases and V 6 bases, and 6 bases lay outside the gene matches. CDR1 and CDR2 from the germline V gene are SGHTA and FQGNSA. This CDR3 contains 15 residues. The DNA for the CDR3 is TGTGCCAGCAGACCGCCGGGACTAGCGTACAATGAGCAGTTCTTC. Amino acid sequence: CASRPPGLAYNEQFF.

This chain joins TRBV29-1 and TRBJ2-7, with D unclear. V lost 2 bases to trimming and J lost 2 bases, with 7 bases between them. Germline V gene sequence: CDR1 SQVTM, CDR2 ANQGSEA. The CDR3 has 12 residues. Here the CDR3 reads CSVEIGAYEQYF. In DNA form, the CDR3 reads TGCAGCGTTGAAATTGGGGCCTACGAGCAGTACTTC.

Remarks on this clonotype: Possible read error: a much larger clone is one base away. The chain recombines TRBV12-3 or TRBV12-4 with TRBJ2-3; D gene ambiguous. The CDR3 has 11 amino acids. Trimming removed 3 bases at V and 14 bases at J, with 12 bases between. The CDR3 nucleotides read TGTGCCAGCAGTTTCTCTACCTATTGGTATTTT. This gives the protein CASSFSTYWYF.